The 24 T cell receptor beta chains below all came from one sample that was sequenced in a study of CD8 T cells in ankylosing spondylitis. TCRdb called the 5' RACE reads again in MiXCR, with one record for every CDR3 protein. The sample yields tens of thousands of distinct CDR3 sequences, approximately 5.9% seen once. Sequencing was done on a sample of blood, either unsorted or a sorted T cell fraction (not recorded which). The receptor set was obtained from a male donor with ankylosing spondylitis or in good health (not recorded which).

This clonotype was counted at least ten times. The V and J genes are TRBV6-5 and TRBJ2-7; TRBD2 aligns across 9 bases. V trimming: 3 bases; J trimming: 2 bases; junction bases outside the gene matches: 5. Germline values: CDR1 MNHEY, CDR2 SVGAGI. The CDR3 is made up of 15 amino acids. Here the CDR3 DNA reads TGTGCCAGCAGTTATGGGCGGGGGGGGACCTACGAGCAGTACTTC. This sequence encodes CASSYGRGGTYEQYF.

This clonotype came up many times. This rearrangement joins TRBV3-1 to TRBJ1-2; the D is unclear. Deletions cut 0 bases from V and 3 bases from J, with 11 bases between. CDR1 and CDR2 from the germline V gene are LGHDT and YNNKEL (reference sequence). The CDR3 covers 15 residues. Here the CDR3 DNA reads TGTGCCAGCAGCCAAGATTTAAGGGTTGACTATGGCTACACCTTC. It translates to CASSQDLRVDYGYTF. Filled out from reference TRBV3-1 and TRBJ1-2, the complete variable domain reads DTAVSQTPKYLVTQMGNDKSIKCEQNLGHDTMYWYKQDSKKFLKIMFSYNNKELIINETVPNRFSPKSPDKAHLNLHINSLELGDSAVYFCASSQDLRVDYGYTFGSGTRLTVV.

By share, this clonotype ranks as medium-sized (0.01 to 0.1%). This chain links TRBV29-1 with TRBJ2-1, with 9 bases aligning to TRBD2. V was clipped by 6 bases and J by 7 bases; unmatched bases: 10. Germline loops: CDR1 SQVTM, CDR2 ANQGSEA. The CDR3 sequence is 14 residues long. The CDR3 sequence is CSVATSGRGNEQFF. The DNA for the CDR3 is TGCAGCGTCGCGACTAGCGGACGGGGGAATGAGCAGTTCTTC.

This clonotype was counted ten times or more. The CDR3 coding sequence is TGTGCCAGCAGCCAAGGGGGCGAATCCACAGATACGCAGTATTTT. Translated, it gives CASSQGGESTDTQYF. The chain couples TRBV4-2 to TRBJ2-3, with a tentative D call TRBD1 (5 bases). The length of the CDR3 is 15 residues. Germline V gene data show CDR1 as LGHNA and CDR2 as YNFKEQ. V gave up 1 base and J gave up 2 bases, with 10 bases separating them.

This clonotype occurred many times. V is TRBV5-1 and J is TRBJ1-1, with D hard to call. Germline loops: CDR1 SGHRS, CDR2 YFSETQ. Trimming pared 0 bases from V and 4 bases from J, leaving 7 bases between. The CDR3 spans 13 residues. The CDR3 region has the DNA TGCGCCAGCAGCTTGGCCGCGGGCACTGAAGCTTTCTTT. Protein product: CASSLAAGTEAFF.

This clonotype was recorded at least ten times. The chain joins TRBV5-5 to TRBJ2-7, with 8 bases fitting TRBD1. The CDR3 runs 15 residues. Germline V gives CDR1 SGHKS, CDR2 YYEKEE (reference sequence). Germline trimming cut 4 bases from V and 6 bases from J; bases unmatched to any gene: 12. Written as DNA, the CDR3 is TGTGCCAGCAGCCCAAGCGGACAGGGACGCAGCGAGCAGTACTTC. It specifies CASSPSGQGRSEQYF. Full variable domain (remainder filled in from reference TRBV5-5 and TRBJ2-7): DAGVTQSPTHLIKTRGQQVTLRCSPISGHKSVSWYQQVLGQGPQFIFQYYEKEERGRGNFPDRFSARQFPNYSSELNVNALLLGDSALYLCASSPSGQGRSEQYFGPGTRLTVT.

This clonotype showed up many times. The V and J genes are TRBV2 and TRBJ2-1; 8 bases are shared with TRBD1. This CDR3 comprises 15 residues. CDR1 and CDR2 (germline): SNHLY, FYNNEI. With V trimmed by 3 bases and J by 4 bases, 5 bases remained unmatched. The DNA of the CDR3 is TGTGCCAGCAGTGAGGCAGGGGGCGCGTACAATGAGCAGTTCTTC. This gives the protein CASSEAGGAYNEQFF.

This clonotype was picked up many times. The chain joins TRBV5-1 to TRBJ2-1; D is tentatively TRBD1 or TRBD2 (5 bases each). Germline V CDR1 and CDR2: SGHRS, YFSETQ. The CDR3 spans 13 residues. The ends were cut back, 1 base at V and 8 bases at J, with 10 bases in the middle. The CDR3 DNA reads TGCGCCAGCAGCTTGTTTCGAGGGGATGAGCAGTTCTTC. It yields the protein CASSLFRGDEQFF.

The gene calls are TRBV20-1 and TRBJ2-2; weak D call: TRBD1 (5 bases). V was clipped by 3 bases and J by 5 bases, with 16 bases between them. The CDR3 loop spans 15 amino acids. Germline CDR1 DFQATT, CDR2 SNEGSKA (reference sequence). CDR3 DNA sequence: TGCAGTGCTAGGGGTGACAGTGGATTTACCGGGGAGCTGTTTTTT. Amino acid sequence: CSARGDSGFTGELFF.

This clonotype has ten or more counts. This chain connects TRBV7-2 to TRBJ2-7; D is possibly TRBD2 (5 bases). Germline-derived CDR1 and CDR2 are SGHTA and FQGNSA. Deletions cut 5 bases from V and 4 bases from J, with 15 bases between. The CDR3 consists of 14 residues. The CDR3 is CASSPPGIPYEQYF. The CDR3, as DNA: TGTGCCAGCAGCCCACCCGGGATCCCGTACGAGCAGTACTTC.

This clonotype came up many times. The rearrangement links TRBV5-6 to TRBJ1-2; no reliable D call. This CDR3 region has 13 residues. Germline CDR1 SGHDT, CDR2 YYEEEE. V was cut by 0 bases and J by 8 bases, with 11 bases left in between. As DNA, the CDR3 is TGTGCCAGCAGCTTGGGGAACGGTTACGGCTACACCTTC. Residues: CASSLGNGYGYTF. The complete variable domain, with remaining parts taken from reference TRBV5-6 and TRBJ1-2, reads DAGVTQSPTHLIKTRGQQVTLRCSPKSGHDTVSWYQQALGQGPQFIFQYYEEEERQRGNFPDRFSGHQFPNYSSELNVNALLLGDSALYLCASSLGNGYGYTFGSGTRLTVV.

In its sample, this clonotype was seen many times. This sequence joins TRBV6-5 and TRBJ2-3; a possible D gene is TRBD2 (5 bases). This CDR3 has 16 residues. CDR1 MNHEY and CDR2 SVGAGI come from the germline V gene. Trimming removed 0 bases at V and 4 bases at J, with 14 bases between. CDR3 DNA sequence: TGTGCCAGCAGTTACTCGTATAATGAGGGAGCAGATACGCAGTATTTT. Its translation is CASSYSYNEGADTQYF.

This clonotype has a count of ten or more. The chain joins TRBV5-4 to TRBJ1-6; no definite D call. The CDR3 runs to 14 residues. Germline CDR1 SGHNT, CDR2 YYREEE (reference sequence). V lost 2 bases, J lost 8 bases, and 11 bases lay in between. The chain's CDR3 is CASSFLDRDSPLHF. The DNA of the CDR3 is TGTGCCAGCAGCTTTCTCGACCGAGATTCACCCCTCCACTTT.

This clonotype was recorded many times. V and J are TRBV29-1 and TRBJ1-2, with D uncertain. CDR3 length equals 10 residues. V shed 1 base and J shed 6 bases, with 3 bases lying between them. CDR1 is SQVTM, CDR2 ANQGSEA, per germline. The CDR3 region is CSVEVDGYTF. CDR3 sequence (DNA): TGCAGCGTTGAAGTGGATGGCTACACCTTC. The complete variable domain, with remaining parts taken from reference TRBV29-1 and TRBJ1-2, reads SAVISQKPSRDICQRGTSLTIQCQVDSQVTMMFWYRQQPGQSLTLIATANQGSEATYESGFVIDKFPISRPNLTFSTLTVSNMSPEDSSIYLCSVEVDGYTFGSGTRLTVV.

There are many counts of this clonotype. The rearrangement uses TRBV7-2 and TRBJ1-3, with a tentative D call TRBD1 (5 bases). The CDR3 spans 15 residues. Trimming left V 2 bases short and J 2 bases short, with 10 bases between. Germline CDR1 SGHTA, CDR2 FQGNSA. Here the CDR3 reads CASSLSAGTGNTIYF. In DNA, the CDR3 is TGTGCCAGCAGCTTATCGGCAGGGACTGGAAACACCATATATTTT.

V is TRBV27 and J is TRBJ2-5; D unresolved. Germline V CDR1 and CDR2: MNHEY, SMNVEV (reference sequence). V lost 5 bases, J lost 5 bases, and 9 bases lay in between. CDR3 length: 12 residues. CDR3 DNA sequence: TGTGCCAGCAGTCCTGCCGGGGAGACCCAGTACTTC. Its translation: CASSPAGETQYF.

This clonotype was observed many times. The rearrangement links TRBV2 to TRBJ1-1; TRBD1 is a possible D gene (6 bases). The germline gives CDR1 SNHLY, CDR2 FYNNEI. V was pared by 6 bases and J by 7 bases, with 9 bases between. CDR3 length: 11 amino acids. Here the CDR3 reads CASRDRYEAFF. CDR3 in DNA: TGTGCCAGCAGAGACAGGTATGAAGCTTTCTTT.

In its sample, this clonotype was seen many times. This rearrangement joins TRBV5-1 to TRBJ1-1; D ambiguous. The CDR3 runs 14 residues. Germline V lookup: CDR1 SGHRS, CDR2 YFSETQ. The V gene lost 3 bases and the J gene lost 1 base, with 10 bases spanning the gap. CDR3 sequence (DNA): TGCGCCAGCAGCTACTCGGGATCGAACACTGAAGCTTTCTTT. Protein sequence: CASSYSGSNTEAFF.

This clonotype was found many times. The chain uses TRBV20-1 and TRBJ2-7; D uncertain. Per germline, CDR1 DFQATT and CDR2 SNEGSKA (reference sequence). Trimming shortened V by 4 bases and J by 3 bases, and 13 bases separated the two germline ends. The CDR3 runs 13 residues. The CDR3, as DNA: TGCAGTGCTAACAATAGACTGAACTACGAGCAGTACTTC. Protein: CSANNRLNYEQYF.

This clonotype was seen ten or more times. The rearrangement links TRBV20-1 to TRBJ1-2; 8 nucleotides match TRBD1. Germline V gives CDR1 DFQATT, CDR2 SNEGSKA (reference sequence). The CDR3 is made up of 14 amino acids. J was trimmed by 4 bases and V by 3 bases; bases with no gene match: 7. In DNA, the CDR3 is TGCAGTGCTAGGACAGGGGAGAGCTTCTATGGCTACACCTTC. Amino acids: CSARTGESFYGYTF.

This clonotype was observed at least ten times. The V gene is TRBV7-2, the J gene TRBJ1-1; 7 bases are shared with TRBD1. CDR1 is SGHTA, CDR2 FQGNSA, per germline. CDR3 length: 15 amino acids. V shed 2 bases, J shed 4 bases, and the junction held 7 bases outside the gene matches. The CDR3 DNA is TGTGCCAGCAGCTTATACAGGGGCGTCTCCACTGAAGCTTTCTTT. Encoded protein: CASSLYRGVSTEAFF.

The CDR3 loop is CATKTWEGFFYEQYF. The CDR3 DNA reads TGTGCCACCAAGACTTGGGAGGGGTTCTTCTACGAGCAGTACTTC. The V and J genes are TRBV7-8 and TRBJ2-7; 7 bases agree with TRBD2. Germline values: CDR1 SGHVS, CDR2 FQNEAQ. Unmatched junction bases numbered 15, after V lost 10 bases and J lost 3 bases. The CDR3 sequence is 15 residues long.

By share of the sample, this clonotype is medium-sized. The DNA for the CDR3 is TGCAGCGTCCTAGCGTCCTTTGGCACAGATACGCAGTATTTT. Protein: CSVLASFGTDTQYF. The chain is built from TRBV29-1 and TRBJ2-3, with D possibly being TRBD2 (6 bases). Per the germline V gene, CDR1 is SQVTM and CDR2 is ANQGSEA. V lost 6 bases to trimming and J lost 1 base, with 14 bases between them. CDR3 length equals 14 residues.

This clonotype was seen ten or more times. The V gene is TRBV12-3 or TRBV12-4, the J gene TRBJ2-3; 7 bases fit TRBD1. This CDR3 region has 16 residues. V shed 7 bases, J shed 2 bases, and the junction held 12 bases outside the gene matches. In DNA, the CDR3 is TGTGCCAGCAAAACCCGACAGGGTCTGACCACAGATACGCAGTATTTT. Translation: CASKTRQGLTTDTQYF.